This T cell receptor beta chain was identified during a study of control samples from healthy donors and cancer patients. This table comes from immunoSEQ multiplex PCR, and its TCRdb copy is limited to in-frame clones, with some not included. The repertoire holds some 95,000 clones, roughly three quarters seen once, with roughly a tenth in the top ten. This clone was recorded only once. The sequence came from a woman aged 25 to 39 in good health. Sequencing input: blood.

Here the CDR3 reads CASSQTVYGYTF. In DNA form, the CDR3 reads TGTGCCAGCAGCCAGACAGTCTATGGCTACACCTTC. The rearrangement uses TRBV14 and TRBJ1-2; D might be TRBD1 (5 bases). This CDR3 is 12 amino acids long. Trimming took 3 bases from V and 4 from J, leaving 6 bases between them. Germline V gene lookup returns CDR1 SGHDN and CDR2 FVKESK.